The next 13 T cell receptor beta chains were all read from a single sample in a study of Ad26.COV2.S vaccination and SARS-CoV-2 variants. Libraries were prepared by immunoSEQ multiplex PCR; TCRdb keeps only in-frame clonotypes and omits some of them. In the table there are hundreds of thousands of clones, more than 70% of which are singletons. As to treatment: roughly 19 received Ad26.COV2.S at low or high dose, single or two shots; roughly five received placebo; per-sample allocation not given. Vaccine and placebo recipients were sampled on day 63 after the first injection. Source: peripheral blood, taken in a trial of Ad26.COV2.S vaccine versus placebo. These receptors were obtained from a person between 18 and 65 years old who received the Ad26.COV2.S COVID-19 vaccine or a placebo.

This clone was recorded only once. This sequence joins TRBV6-5 and TRBJ2-7; TRBD2 might be the D (6 bases). Germline V gives CDR1 MNHEY, CDR2 SVGAGI. The CDR3 is made up of 16 amino acids. V was shortened by 2 bases and J by 5 bases, with 19 bases between the two germline ends. The CDR3 region is CASSYDNRAGRDEQYF. CDR3 nucleotides: TGTGCCAGCAGTTACGACAATCGGGCGGGAAGGGACGAGCAGTACTTC.

The DNA for the CDR3 is TGTGCCAGCAGCTCGGGACAGGAGCAAGAGACCCAGTACTTC. The encoded protein is CASSSGQEQETQYF. The chain employs TRBV5-4 and TRBJ2-5; 8 bases map to TRBD1. Germline CDR1 reads SGHNT; CDR2 reads YYREEE (reference sequence). The CDR3 runs 14 residues. With V trimmed by 3 bases and J by 2 bases, 3 bases remained unmatched.

The chain combines TRBV11-2 with TRBJ2-2; weak D call: TRBD1 (6 bases). There are 15 residues in the CDR3. Germline V CDR1 and CDR2: SGHAT, FQNNGV. V shed 5 bases and J shed 1 base, with 11 bases lying between them. CDR3 nucleotides: TGTGCCAGCAGCCCTTCGGACAGGAACACCGGGGAGCTGTTTTTT. It encodes CASSPSDRNTGELFF.

CDR3 region: CASSLTGRGRIDNYGYTF. In DNA, the CDR3 is TGTGCCAGCAGCTTGACGGGCAGGGGGCGGATTGATAACTATGGCTACACCTTC. J is TRBJ1-2 and V is TRBV2, with 8 bases fitting TRBD1. V was clipped by 6 bases and J by 1 base; unmatched bases: 16. CDR1 is SNHLY, CDR2 FYNNEI, per germline. This CDR3 spans 18 amino acids.

The rearrangement uses TRBV5-4 and TRBJ2-1; the D is unclear. Trimming shortened V by 6 bases and J by 0 bases, and 13 bases separated the two germline ends. The CDR3 runs 15 residues. Germline CDR1 SGHNT, CDR2 YYREEE (reference sequence). In DNA, the CDR3 is TGTGCCAGCACCCGTGACGGAAGCTCCTACAATGAGCAGTTCTTC. Its translation is CASTRDGSSYNEQFF.

V usage is TRBV28 and J usage is TRBJ1-2; D may be TRBD1 (5 bases). Trimming removed 4 bases at V and 6 bases at J, with 12 bases between. The CDR3 loop spans 13 amino acids. Germline V gene sequence: CDR1 MDHEN, CDR2 SYDVKM. CDR3 protein: CASSSPGWDGYTF. Here the CDR3 DNA reads TGTGCCAGCAGTTCTCCAGGGTGGGATGGCTACACCTTC.

The chain is built from TRBV18 and TRBJ2-7, with 11 nucleotides matching TRBD2. The V segment lost 0 bases and the J segment 0 bases; nucleotides outside the gene matches: 4. This CDR3 contains 17 residues. Per the germline V gene, CDR1 is KGHSH and CDR2 is LQKENI. The DNA for the CDR3 is TGTGCCAGCTCACCACCGTTTAGCGGGGGGGCCTCCTACGAGCAGTACTTC. This translates into CASSPPFSGGASYEQYF.

The chain recombines TRBV9 with TRBJ2-2; D gene unclear. This CDR3 has 13 residues. Trimming removed 2 bases from V and 8 bases from J, with 10 bases in between. From germline, CDR1 is SGDLS and CDR2 YYNGEE. DNA of the CDR3: TGTGCCAGCAGCGTCGGACCCCCGGGGGAGCTGTTTTTT. This sequence encodes CASSVGPPGELFF. Looking up the rest from reference TRBV9 and TRBJ2-2 gives the full variable domain: DSGVTQTPKHLITATGQRVTLRCSPRSGDLSVYWYQQSLDQGLQFLIQYYNGEERAKGNILERFSAQQFPDLHSELNLSSLELGDSALYFCASSVGPPGELFFGEGSRLTVL.

The rearrangement uses TRBV4-3 and TRBJ1-6, with D possibly TRBD1 on 5 matching bases. Germline V lookup: CDR1 LGHNA, CDR2 YSLEER. The V gene lost 3 bases and the J gene lost 8 bases, with 11 bases spanning the gap. This CDR3 region has 14 residues. CDR3 region: CASSQGRQYSPLHF. The CDR3 bases are TGCGCCAGCAGCCAGGGGCGCCAGTATTCACCCCTCCACTTT.

In the case of this clone: This CDR3 is also generated by other DNA sequences in the sample. The rearrangement uses TRBV5-1 and TRBJ2-7; D may be TRBD2 (5 bases). The CDR3 sequence is 14 residues long. CDR1 SGHRS and CDR2 YFSETQ come from the germline V gene. V was cut by 0 bases and J by 1 base, with 8 bases left in between. The CDR3 nucleotides read TGCGCCAGCAGCTTGGGTGGGAGTTCCTACGAGCAGTACTTC. Translated: CASSLGGSSYEQYF.

J is TRBJ2-1 and V is TRBV4-1, with 7 bases identical to TRBD2. The CDR3 loop spans 16 amino acids. CDR1 is MGHRA, CDR2 YSYEKL, per germline. Trimming at V came to 0 bases and at J to 3 bases, leaving 5 bases not matched to a gene. CDR3 in DNA: TGCGCCAGCAGCCAAGATCTGGAGCGGGGCTACAATGAGCAGTTCTTC. The encoded protein is CASSQDLERGYNEQFF.

V usage is TRBV6-5 and J usage is TRBJ2-1; 7 positions match TRBD1. The CDR3 spans 14 residues. V trimming: 6 bases; J trimming: 7 bases; junction bases outside the gene matches: 9. The germline gives CDR1 MNHEY, CDR2 SVGAGI. CDR3 amino acids: CASRSTVQGNEQFF. The CDR3 DNA follows: TGTGCCAGCAGGTCCACGGTACAGGGGAATGAGCAGTTCTTC.

The chain couples TRBV6-6 to TRBJ1-2, with 7 nucleotides matching TRBD1. CDR3 length equals 14 residues. V lost 5 bases, J lost 2 bases, and 5 bases stayed unmatched. Germline values: CDR1 MNHNY, CDR2 SVGAGI (reference sequence). In DNA, the CDR3 is TGTGCCAGCAGTCTCGGGACAGCCAACTATGGCTACACCTTC. It translates to CASSLGTANYGYTF.